The 22 T cell receptor beta chains below were found in one sample sequenced in a study of cytomegalovirus exposure and HLA in healthy donors. Profiling relied on immunoSEQ multiplex PCR, and the TCRdb table lists in-frame clones only, not all of them. The repertoire holds some 120,000 clones, with approximately 91% as singletons. Sample: PBMCs. Receptors originate from a man aged 25 to 40 in good health and CMV-seronegative.

The chain joins TRBV5-1 to TRBJ2-1; D may be TRBD1 (6 bases). The CDR3 extends over 15 amino acids. The germline V gene has CDR1 SGHRS and CDR2 YFSETQ. Trimming removed 4 bases at V and 9 bases at J, with 20 bases between. The CDR3: CASSPLGQRLAEQFF. The CDR3 DNA sequence: TGCGCCAGCAGCCCCCTTGGACAGCGCCTGGCTGAGCAGTTCTTC.

The chain links TRBV9 to TRBJ1-2; 10 bases are shared with TRBD1. CDR3 size: 14 residues. J gave up 13 bases and V 0 bases, and 9 bases lay outside the gene matches. The germline CDR1 and CDR2 sequences are SGDLS and YYNGEE. CDR3: CASSVVSGTGVVTF. The CDR3 coding sequence is TGTGCCAGCAGCGTAGTTTCCGGGACAGGGGTTGTCACCTTC.

This clone came up a few times. The chain joins TRBV5-6 to TRBJ1-5, with D possibly matching TRBD1 (6 bases). CDR3 size: 14 residues. The V and J ends lost 0 bases and 4 bases respectively, with 8 bases between them. CDR1 and CDR2 (germline): SGHDT, YYEEEE. CDR3 nucleotides: TGTGCCAGCAGCTTGGGACAGGTAAATCAGCCCCAGCATTTT. Residues: CASSLGQVNQPQHF.

The chain has TRBV6-1 and TRBJ2-3, with 9 nucleotides matching TRBD2. This CDR3 spans 18 amino acids. CDR1 is MNHNS and CDR2 is SASEGT in the germline V gene. J lost 1 base, V lost 3 bases, and 11 bases had no gene match. CDR3 region: CASSDSIAGDGGTDTQYF. CDR3 nucleotide sequence: TGTGCCAGCAGTGATTCTATAGCGGGAGATGGGGGCACAGATACGCAGTATTTT.

This clone was seen a few times. CDR3 amino acids: CASSLVVRGSWEETQYF. The CDR3 DNA follows: TGTGCCAGCAGCTTAGTAGTCCGCGGGAGTTGGGAAGAGACCCAGTACTTC. The rearrangement links TRBV7-2 to TRBJ2-5; 7 positions agree with TRBD2. The junction had 11 bases not matched to a gene; V was cut back by 1 base and J by 3 bases. The germline V gene has CDR1 SGHTA and CDR2 FQGNSA. This CDR3 spans 17 amino acids.

The genes are TRBV10-3 and TRBJ2-3; no clear D gene. V was clipped by 2 bases and J by 1 base, with 4 bases between them. The germline V gene encodes CDR1 ENHRY and CDR2 SYGVKD. CDR3 length equals 13 residues. CDR3 in amino acids: CAISEGRTDTQYF. Here the CDR3 DNA reads TGTGCCATCAGTGAGGGCCGCACAGATACGCAGTATTTT.

The chain links TRBV28 to TRBJ2-7, with D unresolved. Germline V lookup: CDR1 MDHEN, CDR2 SYDVKM. This CDR3 is 12 amino acids long. Trimming took 3 bases from V and 4 from J, leaving 7 bases between them. The CDR3 DNA reads TGTGCCAGCAGTTTGGTCACTTACGAGCAGTACTTC. Translated, it gives CASSLVTYEQYF.

The rearrangement uses TRBV9 and TRBJ2-6, with no clear D. Germline values: CDR1 SGDLS, CDR2 YYNGEE. The CDR3 extends over 16 amino acids. The germline V and J ends were trimmed by 2 bases and 0 bases, with 9 bases remaining between them. The CDR3, as DNA: TGTGCCAGCAGCGTTAACGGTCGCTCTGGGGCCAACGTCCTGACTTTC. Translating gives CASSVNGRSGANVLTF.

The gene calls are TRBV25-1 and TRBJ2-2; D is uncertain. Trimming shortened V by 7 bases and J by 6 bases, and 9 bases separated the two germline ends. CDR3 size: 12 residues. Germline CDR1 is MGHDK and CDR2 is SYGVNS. The chain's CDR3 is CASTQAPGELFF. In DNA, the CDR3 is TGTGCCAGCACCCAAGCTCCCGGGGAGCTGTTTTTT.

V and J are TRBV20-1 and TRBJ2-1, with D perhaps TRBD2 (6 bases). The V end was cut by 7 bases, the J end by 7 bases, with 11 bases between. The CDR3 extends over 11 amino acids. Germline V CDR1 and CDR2: DFQATT, SNEGSKA (reference sequence). CDR3: CSGGLLNEQFF. Written as DNA, the CDR3 is TGCAGTGGGGGACTTCTTAATGAGCAGTTCTTC.

A few counts support this clone. This sequence joins TRBV5-4 and TRBJ1-2; no firm D call. The CDR3 sequence is 13 residues long. Deletions cut 0 bases from V and 2 bases from J, with 5 bases between. Germline values: CDR1 SGHNT, CDR2 YYREEE (reference sequence). The CDR3 reads CASSLDTNYGYTF. In nucleotides, the CDR3 is TGTGCCAGCAGCTTGGACACCAACTATGGCTACACCTTC.

CDR3 coding DNA: TGTGCCAGCAGCTTAACACCGGGGAGCTCCTACAATGAGCAGTTCTTC. Translated, it gives CASSLTPGSSYNEQFF. The chain combines TRBV7-3 with TRBJ2-1; the D gene is possibly TRBD2 (5 bases). Germline CDR1 is SGHTA and CDR2 is FQGTGA. This CDR3 region has 16 residues. The ends were cut back, 0 bases at V and 0 bases at J, with 9 bases in the middle. Full variable domain (missing parts from reference TRBV7-3 and TRBJ2-1): GAGVSQTPSNKVTEKGKYVELRCDPISGHTALYWYRQSLGQGPEFLIYFQGTGAADDSGLPNDRFFAVRPEGSVSTLKIQRTERGDSAVYLCASSLTPGSSYNEQFFGPGTRLTVL.

This chain joins TRBV29-1 and TRBJ2-7; 8 nucleotides line up with TRBD1. CDR1 SQVTM and CDR2 ANQGSEA come from the germline V gene. This CDR3 spans 12 amino acids. Trimming removed 5 bases from V and 7 bases from J; junction bases left unmatched: 7. Written as DNA, the CDR3 is TGCAGCGTTAATGACAGGGGTAGGGAGCAGTACTTC. It codes for CSVNDRGREQYF.

This clone was detected only once. V usage is TRBV28 and J usage is TRBJ2-5, with D unclear. With 7 bases removed from V and 2 bases from J, the gap between germline ends came to 8 bases. Germline values: CDR1 MDHEN, CDR2 SYDVKM. The CDR3 runs 12 residues. This CDR3 reads CASTVAQETQYF. The CDR3 DNA follows: TGTGCCAGCACGGTAGCTCAAGAGACCCAGTACTTC.

The rearrangement joins TRBV5-1 to TRBJ2-1; 14 bases line up with TRBD2. Trimming cost V 4 bases and J 9 bases; bases outside gene matches: 6. The CDR3 consists of 15 residues. Germline lookup yields CDR1 SGHRS and CDR2 YFSETQ. The CDR3 nucleotides read TGCGCCAGCAGCGACGGACTAGCGGGAGGCCCTGAGCAGTTCTTC. Translation: CASSDGLAGGPEQFF.

Remarks on this clone: A junction boundary mismatches the germline segment, possibly from a read error. V and J are TRBV11-2 and TRBJ2-7, with D perhaps matching TRBD2 (5 bases). Germline V lookup: CDR1 SGHAT, CDR2 FQNNGV. This CDR3 is 12 amino acids long. The CDR3 sequence is CASSHPPPDLSF. The CDR3 DNA reads as TGTGCCAGCAGCCACCCCCCCCCGGACTTAAGCTTC.

The chain carries TRBV2 and TRBJ2-7; 7 positions match TRBD2. The CDR3 sequence is 13 residues long. The V gene's germline CDR1 is SNHLY and CDR2 FYNNEI. With 4 bases clipped from V and 4 bases from J, the junction kept 4 bases outside the gene matches. As DNA, the CDR3 is TGTGCCAGCAGTGTATTGGGAGGGTACGAGCAGTACTTC. This translates into CASSVLGGYEQYF.

This sequence joins TRBV21-1 and TRBJ1-5; no check of the table's D call, TRBD1, against the DNA was made. TRBV21-1 is listed as a pseudogene. The CDR3 has 15 amino acids. The DNA of the CDR3 is TGTGCCAGCAGCCCCCGAAGGGGGAAAAGTCAGCCCCAGCATTTT. This sequence encodes CASSPRRGKSQPQHF.

The V and J genes are TRBV7-8 and TRBJ1-4, with 7 nucleotides matching TRBD1. This CDR3 contains 15 residues. Germline CDR1 SGHVS, CDR2 FQNEAQ. V gave up 4 bases and J gave up 3 bases; unmatched junction bases: 5. The CDR3 DNA reads TGTGCCAGCAGCTATCAACAGGGGTCTAATGAAAAACTGTTTTTT. Translating it yields CASSYQQGSNEKLFF.

V and J are TRBV7-9 and TRBJ1-2; D is ambiguous. This CDR3 comprises 14 residues. V lost 0 bases, J lost 4 bases, and 9 bases lay in between. CDR1 and CDR2 (germline): SEHNR, FQNEAQ (reference sequence). The CDR3 spells CASSLAMTFYGYTF. As DNA, the CDR3 is TGTGCCAGCAGCTTAGCGATGACATTCTATGGCTACACCTTC. The full variable domain, with the rest looked up from reference TRBV7-9 and TRBJ1-2, is DTGVSQNPRHKITKRGQNVTFRCDPISEHNRLYWYRQTLGQGPEFLTYFQNEAQLEKSRLLSDRFSAERPKGSFSTLEIQRTEQGDSAMYLCASSLAMTFYGYTFGSGTRLTVV.

The rearrangement joins TRBV27 to TRBJ1-3; no clear D gene. V was shortened by 9 bases and J by 4 bases, with 13 bases between the two germline ends. Germline CDR1 reads MNHEY; CDR2 reads SMNVEV (reference sequence). This CDR3 has 13 residues. The CDR3 loop reads CASRGNGGNTIYF. The CDR3 region has the DNA TGTGCCAGTAGAGGGAACGGCGGAAACACCATATATTTT.

This rearrangement joins TRBV6-5 to TRBJ2-7; a possible D gene is TRBD1 (5 bases). The CDR3 is 14 amino acids. The germline V and J ends were trimmed by 5 bases and 2 bases, with 13 bases remaining between them. Germline V gives CDR1 MNHEY, CDR2 SVGAGI. The CDR3 protein is CASSRQGSTYEQYF. CDR3 bases: TGTGCCAGCAGTCGCCAGGGTTCTACCTACGAGCAGTACTTC.